This TCR beta chain was captured in a study of spatial heterogeneity in lung cancer. In TCRdb, the 5' RACE reads were re-called with MiXCR into one record per CDR3 protein. The sample has around 9,900 distinct CDR3 sequences, 5% to 6.5% seen once. J lost 2 bases, V lost 10 bases, and 5 bases had no gene match. Germline V gene sequence: CDR1 SGHNT, CDR2 YYREEE (reference sequence). CDR3 length equals 12 residues. Sample share makes this clonotype medium-sized. Its antigen is unidentified. Study results and limitations: For expanded intratumoral alpha and beta TCRs, counts tracked tumor mutation counts.

Noted time point: sample taken at primary tumor resection. The clonotype originates from a female donor with early-stage non-small cell lung cancer. This sequence joins TRBV5-4 and TRBJ1-2; 7 bases agree with TRBD1. This sample comprised lung tumor tissue, obtained at surgery. The CDR3 reads CALGQANYGYTF. CDR3 nucleotides: TGTGCCCTCGGACAGGCGAACTATGGCTACACCTTC.